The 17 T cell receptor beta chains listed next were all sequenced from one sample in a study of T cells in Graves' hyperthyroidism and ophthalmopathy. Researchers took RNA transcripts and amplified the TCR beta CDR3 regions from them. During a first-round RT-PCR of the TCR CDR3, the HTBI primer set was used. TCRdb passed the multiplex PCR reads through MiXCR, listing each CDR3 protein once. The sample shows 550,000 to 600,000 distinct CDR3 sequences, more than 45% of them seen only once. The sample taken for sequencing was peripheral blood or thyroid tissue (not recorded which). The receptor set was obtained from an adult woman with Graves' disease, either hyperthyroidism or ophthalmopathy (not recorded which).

CDR3 DNA sequence: TGTGCCAGCAGCTCGATAAACAATGAGCAGTTCTTC. As protein: CASSSINNEQFF. This chain joins TRBV7-9 and TRBJ2-5; D unclear. Gene TRBJ2-1 matches the end of the DNA better, so the J call may be wrong. The CDR3 covers 12 residues. Germline CDR1 reads SEHNR; CDR2 reads FQNEAQ (reference sequence).

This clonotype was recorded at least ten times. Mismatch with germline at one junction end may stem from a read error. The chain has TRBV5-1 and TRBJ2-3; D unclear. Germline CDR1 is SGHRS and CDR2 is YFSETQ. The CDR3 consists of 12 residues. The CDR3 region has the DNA TGTGCCAGTAGTCTATCCACAGATACGCAGTATTTT. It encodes CASSLSTDTQYF.

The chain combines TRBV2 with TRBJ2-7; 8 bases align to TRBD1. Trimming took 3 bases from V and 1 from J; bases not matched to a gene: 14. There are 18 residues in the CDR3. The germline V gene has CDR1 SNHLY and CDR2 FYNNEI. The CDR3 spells CASSDFLVGTGKSYEQYF. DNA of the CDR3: TGTGCCAGCAGTGACTTCTTGGTTGGGACAGGCAAATCCTACGAGCAGTACTTC.

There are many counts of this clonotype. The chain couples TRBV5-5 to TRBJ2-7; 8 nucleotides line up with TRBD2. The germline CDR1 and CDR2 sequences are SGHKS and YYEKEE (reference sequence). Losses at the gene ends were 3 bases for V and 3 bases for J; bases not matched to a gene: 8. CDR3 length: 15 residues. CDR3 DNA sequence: TGTGCCAGCAGCTCTACTAGCGGAACCGTCTACGAGCAGTACTTC. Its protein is CASSSTSGTVYEQYF.

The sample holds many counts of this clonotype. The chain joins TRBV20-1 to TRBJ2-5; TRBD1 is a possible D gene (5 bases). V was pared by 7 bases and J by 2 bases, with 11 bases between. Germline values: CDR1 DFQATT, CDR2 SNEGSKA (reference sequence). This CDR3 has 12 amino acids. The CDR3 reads CSEWGEQETQYF. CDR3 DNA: TGCAGTGAATGGGGCGAACAAGAGACCCAGTACTTC.

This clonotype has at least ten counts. The CDR3 nucleotides are TGTGCCAGTAGTGCGCGCGGGAGCTCCTACGAGCAGTACTTC. Translated, it gives CASSARGSSYEQYF. This sequence joins TRBV19 and TRBJ2-7, with 7 positions matching TRBD2. Germline V gene sequence: CDR1 LNHDA, CDR2 SQIVND (reference sequence). The V gene end was trimmed by 5 bases and the J gene end by 0 bases; junction bases not matched to a gene: 4. This CDR3 contains 14 residues.

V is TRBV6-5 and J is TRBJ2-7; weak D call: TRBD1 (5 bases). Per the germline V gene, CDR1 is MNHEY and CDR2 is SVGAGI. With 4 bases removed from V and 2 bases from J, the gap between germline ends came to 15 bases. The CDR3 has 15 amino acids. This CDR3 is CASSFPRQNPYEQYF. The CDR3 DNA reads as TGTGCCAGCAGTTTCCCTAGACAGAACCCCTACGAGCAGTACTTC.

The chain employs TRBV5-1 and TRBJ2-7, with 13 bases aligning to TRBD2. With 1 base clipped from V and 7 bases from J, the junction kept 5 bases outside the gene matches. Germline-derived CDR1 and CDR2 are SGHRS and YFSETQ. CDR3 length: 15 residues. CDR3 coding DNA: TGCGCCAGCAGCTTGAGCGGACTAGCGGGGGTTGAGCAGTACTTC. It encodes CASSLSGLAGVEQYF.

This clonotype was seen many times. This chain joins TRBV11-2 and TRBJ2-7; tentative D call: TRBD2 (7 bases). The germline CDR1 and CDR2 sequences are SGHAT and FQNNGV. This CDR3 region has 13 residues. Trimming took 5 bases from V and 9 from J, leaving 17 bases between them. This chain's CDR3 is CASSPGAGVRQYF. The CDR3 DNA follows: TGTGCCAGCAGCCCAGGGGCGGGGGTGCGGCAGTACTTC.

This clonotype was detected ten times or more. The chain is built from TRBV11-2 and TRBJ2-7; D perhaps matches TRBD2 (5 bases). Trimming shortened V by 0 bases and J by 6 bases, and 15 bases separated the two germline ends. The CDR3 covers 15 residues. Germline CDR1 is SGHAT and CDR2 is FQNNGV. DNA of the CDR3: TGTGCCAGCAGCTTAGATGGTAGAGGGCGGGCCGAGCAGTACTTC. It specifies CASSLDGRGRAEQYF.

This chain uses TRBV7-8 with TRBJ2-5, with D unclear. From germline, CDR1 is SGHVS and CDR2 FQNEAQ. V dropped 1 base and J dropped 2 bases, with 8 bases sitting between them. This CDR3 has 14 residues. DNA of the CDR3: TGTGCCAGCAGCTTAGATCTGGCACAAGAGACCCAGTACTTC. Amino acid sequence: CASSLDLAQETQYF. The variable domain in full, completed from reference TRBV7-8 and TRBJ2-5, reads GAGVSQSPRYKVAKRGQDVALRCDPISGHVSLFWYQQALGQGPEFLTYFQNEAQLDKSGLPSDRFFAERPEGSVSTLKIQRTQQEDSAVYLCASSLDLAQETQYFGPGTRLLVL.

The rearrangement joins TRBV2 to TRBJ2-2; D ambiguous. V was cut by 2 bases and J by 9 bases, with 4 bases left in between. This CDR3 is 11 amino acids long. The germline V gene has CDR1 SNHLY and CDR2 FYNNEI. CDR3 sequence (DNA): TGTGCCAGCAGTGAACCGCGGGAGCTGTTTTTT. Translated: CASSEPRELFF.

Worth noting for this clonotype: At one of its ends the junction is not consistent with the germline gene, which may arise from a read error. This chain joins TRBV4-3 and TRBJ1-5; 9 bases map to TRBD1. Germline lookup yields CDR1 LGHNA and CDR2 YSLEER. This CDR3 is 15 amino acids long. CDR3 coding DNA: TGCGCCAGCAGCCAGTCGACAGGGGGTCGGCAGCTCCAGCATTTT. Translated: CASSQSTGGRQLQHF.

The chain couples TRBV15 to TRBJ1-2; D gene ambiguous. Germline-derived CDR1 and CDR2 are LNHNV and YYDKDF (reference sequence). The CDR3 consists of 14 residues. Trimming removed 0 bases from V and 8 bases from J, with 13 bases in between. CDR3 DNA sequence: TGTGCCACCAGCAGAGATCTGCCCGTGGGGGGCTACACCTTC. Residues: CATSRDLPVGGYTF.

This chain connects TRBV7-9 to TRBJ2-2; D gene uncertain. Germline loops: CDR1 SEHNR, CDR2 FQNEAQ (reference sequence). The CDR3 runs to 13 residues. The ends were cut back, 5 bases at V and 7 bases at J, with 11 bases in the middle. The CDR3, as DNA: TGTGCCAGCAGCATCCGGACCCGCGGGGAGCTGTTTTTT. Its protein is CASSIRTRGELFF.

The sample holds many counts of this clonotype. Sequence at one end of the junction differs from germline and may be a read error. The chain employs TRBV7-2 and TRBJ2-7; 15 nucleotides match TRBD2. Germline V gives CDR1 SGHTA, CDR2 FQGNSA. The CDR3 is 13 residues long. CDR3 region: CASSFDRTSGRVF. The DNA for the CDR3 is TGTGCCAGCAGCTTCGACCGGACTAGCGGGAGGGTATTC.

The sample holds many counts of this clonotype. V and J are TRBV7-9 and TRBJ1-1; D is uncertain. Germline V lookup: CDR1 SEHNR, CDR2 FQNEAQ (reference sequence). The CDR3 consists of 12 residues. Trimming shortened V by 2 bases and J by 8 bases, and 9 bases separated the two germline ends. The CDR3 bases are TGTGCCAGCAGCTTATTCCTTCGAGAAGCTTTCTTT. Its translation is CASSLFLREAFF.